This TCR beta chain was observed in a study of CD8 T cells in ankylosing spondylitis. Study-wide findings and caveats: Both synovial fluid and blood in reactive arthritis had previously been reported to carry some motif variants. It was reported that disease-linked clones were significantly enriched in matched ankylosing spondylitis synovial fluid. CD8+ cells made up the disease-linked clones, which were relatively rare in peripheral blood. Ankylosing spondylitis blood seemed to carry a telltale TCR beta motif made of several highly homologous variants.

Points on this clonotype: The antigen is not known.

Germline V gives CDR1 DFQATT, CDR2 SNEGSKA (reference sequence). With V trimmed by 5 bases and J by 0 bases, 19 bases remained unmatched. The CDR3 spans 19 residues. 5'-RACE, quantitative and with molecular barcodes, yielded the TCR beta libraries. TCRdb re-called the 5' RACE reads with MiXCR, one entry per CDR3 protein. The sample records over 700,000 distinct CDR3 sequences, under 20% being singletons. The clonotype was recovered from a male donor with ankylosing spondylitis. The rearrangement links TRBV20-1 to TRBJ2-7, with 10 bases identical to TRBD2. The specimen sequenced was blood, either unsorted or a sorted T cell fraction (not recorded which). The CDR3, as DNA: TGCAGTGCTCCAACTCTATGGGCCGGGACTAGCGCCAGCTCCTACGAGCAGTACTTC. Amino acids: CSAPTLWAGTSASSYEQYF.